This is a list of T cell receptor beta chains from one sample in a study of cytomegalovirus exposure and HLA in healthy donors. Data came from immunoSEQ multiplex PCR; TCRdb stores just in-frame clones and leaves some out. The sample has approximately 170,000 clones, 73% seen once. Input material: PBMCs. The receptors stem from a woman younger than 35 in good health and CMV-seropositive. Both conserved end residues are part of each CDR3. A D gene is named only where the DNA matches it firmly. A clone size is listed for some rows: how often the clone was seen (once, few, many), or a class if it is expanded.

TRBJ2-5 NA 15 TRBV19 NA TGTGCCAGTAGTGACCTCGGCAGGGTCGAAGAGACCCAGTACTTC CASSDLGRVEETQYF
TRBJ1-1 few 18 TRBV1 NA TGCACCAGCAGCCAGGGACAGGAACTCCCCTTCATGAACACTGAAGCTTTCTTT CTSSQGQELPFMNTEAFF
TRBJ2-6 few 15 TRBV29-1 TRBD1 TGCAGCGTTGGGGACAGGGGCCCTGGGGCCAACGTCCTGACTTTC CSVGDRGPGANVLTF
TRBJ2-7 NA 18 TRBV19 TRBD1 TGTGCCAGCCTCCCTCCCAAATCCGGGACAGGGATGTCCTACGAGCAGTACTTC CASLPPKSGTGMSYEQYF
TRBJ2-2 NA 14 TRBV25-1 TRBD2 TGTGCCAGCAGGGGGGAGGGGTACACCGGGGAGCTGTTTTTT CASRGEGYTGELFF
TRBJ1-5 NA 15 TRBV7-9 NA TGTGCCAGCAGCCCTGGCCAGACCTCAGGTCAGCCCCAGCATTTT CASSPGQTSGQPQHF
TRBJ2-3 NA 14 TRBV4-1 NA TGCGCCAGCAGCCAGGGACTTAACACAGATACGCAGTATTTT CASSQGLNTDTQYF
TRBJ2-3 NA 16 TRBV27 NA TGTGCCAGCAGTTCCCACCAGGAACCTAGCACAGATACGCAGTATTTT CASSSHQEPSTDTQYF
TRBJ1-6 NA 13 TRBV6-5 TRBD1 TGTGCCAGCAGTTACTCGGACAGGTCCTTACTCCACTTT CASSYSDRSLLHF
TRBJ2-3 NA 13 TRBV5-6 NA TGTGCGAGCTTCGGAGGTAGGGCCGATACGCAGTATTTT CASFGGRADTQYF
TRBJ1-5 NA 14 TRBV4-3 NA TGCGCCAGCAGCCAAGATAGAGGGTTTCAGCCCCAGCATTTT CASSQDRGFQPQHF
TRBJ1-4 NA 12 TRBV15 NA TGTGCCTCCGCCCGGGTTAATGAAAAACTGTTTTTT CASARVNEKLFF
TRBJ2-7 NA 13 TRBV6-6 NA TGTGCCAGCAGTTACACCAGGGACTACGAGCAGTACTTC CASSYTRDYEQYF
TRBJ1-2 NA 15 TRBV4-3 NA TGCGCCAGCAGCCAAGAGAGGGCTGCTTACTATGGCTACACCTTC CASSQERAAYYGYTF
TRBJ1-5 NA 16 TRBV6-6 NA TGTGCCAGCAGTTATTCGGTTGGGACTACCAATCAGCCCCAGCATTTT CASSYSVGTTNQPQHF
TRBJ1-2 NA 16 TRBV4-3 NA TGCGCCAGCAGCCGCAATACGGGAGAGGGGACTCGTGGCTACACCTTC CASSRNTGEGTRGYTF
TRBJ2-7 once 12 TRBV9 NA TGTGCCAGCAGCGCCGGCGAGAGGGAGCAGTACTTC CASSAGEREQYF
TRBJ2-7 NA 13 TRBV19 NA TGTGCCAGTAGTCTTCAGGGAACTTACGAGCAGTACTTC CASSLQGTYEQYF
TRBJ2-5 once 13 TRBV5-1 NA TGCGCCAGCACGGGGACTTTCCAAGAGACCCAGTACTTC CASTGTFQETQYF
TRBJ2-7 NA 13 TRBV11-1 NA TGTGCCAGCAGCTCAGAACCGGGACAAGAGCAGTACTTC CASSSEPGQEQYF
TRBJ1-2 NA 12 TRBV5-4 TRBD1 TGTGCCAGCAGGTACAGGGGGTATGGCTACACCTTC CASRYRGYGYTF
TRBJ1-1 NA 15 TRBV10-3 TRBD1 TGTGCCATCAGTGAGTCGACAGGGGCGTACACTGAAGCTTTCTTT CAISESTGAYTEAFF
TRBJ2-3 once 14 TRBV6-1 TRBD1 TGTGCCAGCAGCATCGGGACAGGTATCGATACGCAGTATTTT CASSIGTGIDTQYF
TRBJ2-7 NA 12 TRBV29-1 NA TGCAGCGTTGAGTTAGGGGGCTACGAGCAGTACTTC CSVELGGYEQYF
TRBJ1-2 NA 14 TRBV7-9 NA TGTGCCAGCAGTACTTTGGGGGCTGGTCATGGCTACACCTTC CASSTLGAGHGYTF